This T cell receptor (beta chain) stems from a study of control samples from healthy donors and cancer patients. Produced via immunoSEQ multiplex PCR; TCRdb's table is partial and in-frame only. Of 100,000 to 150,000 clones listed, 85% to 95% were seen once; the top ten hold approximately 0.58%. V was trimmed by 0 bases and J by 4 bases, leaving 6 bases between them. Germline loops: CDR1 SGHRS, CDR2 YFSETQ. The CDR3 is 13 amino acids. Sequencing was performed on PBMCs. This TCR was recovered from an elderly man with head and neck cancer. J is TRBJ2-3 and V is TRBV5-1; possible D gene TRBD1, 6 bases. The CDR3 nucleotides are TGCGCCAGCAGCTTGGGACAGGCAGATACGCAGTATTTT. Translated: CASSLGQADTQYF.